Sequencing of this TCR beta chain was carried out in a study of cytomegalovirus exposure and HLA in healthy donors (dated by TCRdb to about 2017). Background for the entire study: An earlier analysis of 587 of the donors reported about 300 Gb of sequence data and 95 million to 140 million unique TCR beta sequences obtained from about 179 million T cells. To predict cytomegalovirus infection status, the study brought together high-throughput TCR immunosequencing, statistical association of individual TCRs with disease status, and machine learning. About 280 gigabases of sequencing data and around 87 million unique TCR sequences were included in an early release covering about 600 HLA-typed donors. Of the approximately 400 genotyped donors, 65% to 90% fell in the genetic ancestry cluster associated with self-reported Caucasian donors. In the later analysis, no new phenotypic data were used to find candidate immune exposures; instead, reliance was placed on TCR beta sequences and their occurrence across donors. In addition to the first cohort of roughly 700 subjects, a separate validation cohort of 120 different subjects was used. An earlier analysis of a few hundred of the donors applied high-throughput TCR beta sequencing to assess whether each TCR beta V gene segment acted as functional or pseudogenic. The number of donors typed differed by locus, with 629-630 for A, B, C, DRB1 and DQB1, roughly 520 for DQA1, 600 to 610 for DPA1, and 450 to 480 for DPB1. The aim of the study was to test whether cataloging public T cell receptors could identify signatures of past pathogen exposure. The T cell repertoires of some 670 subjects were profiled by immunosequencing and related to cytomegalovirus serostatus. Donor age, sex, ethnicity and CMV serostatus were compiled alongside the repertoire data. On average, roughly 240,000 unique TCR beta nucleotide sequences were sequenced per donor among 398 genotyped donors of the cohort, with about 19% of those sequences being non-productive. HLA typing covered class I and class II loci at four-digit resolution. A later genetic analysis used genome-wide SNP genotypes for about 55% of the 666 donors, treating that subset as a discovery cohort. Because of strong linkage in the cohort, roughly five DR-DQ haplotypes were treated as single units for association and clustering. A later analysis re-examined previously published TCR beta repertoires from 610 or so donors and added high-resolution HLA genotyping to investigate patterns of TCR occurrence. Every repertoire in the discovery cohort had been generated on one and the same sequencing platform. The research as a whole found: In vitro tests confirmed that three of the cytomegalovirus-associated TCR beta chains recognize cytomegalovirus antigens. The cohort was sequenced for TCR beta chains only, and without alpha or paired-chain data the features that could be detected were limited. Roughly uniform sequencing depth across donors was assumed in presence/absence analyses, although this assumption may not hold. In the study, approximately 150 TCR beta chains were listed as associated with cytomegalovirus. CMV serostatus was the only immune exposure information available for the cohort. A cluster of highly shared sequence variants was judged likely to be a technical artifact of the sequencing pipeline. A later analysis found that most CMV-associated TCR beta chains appeared HLA-restricted, with HLA associations seemingly driven largely by CMV exposure. The authors suggested that the approach could potentially be extended to other disease states and immunological phenotypes. A later analysis reported that several top co-occurrence clusters appeared linked to parvovirus B19, influenza, CMV and Epstein-Barr virus. A further reported finding was that TCR beta sequences accurately predicted the HLA-A and HLA-B alleles for most subjects in the first cohort. Compared with the approximately 600-donor mean, donors in an Asian-associated ancestry cluster had fewer N-insertions in productive TCRs, according to a later genetic analysis. Strong co-occurrence of HLA alleles, especially DR and DQ, made assigning TCR associations to individual alleles difficult. In a later analysis, TCR association rates were found to vary across HLA loci, with the most associated TCRs seen for DRB1 alleles and the fewest for HLA-C alleles. In an earlier analysis of fewer than 700 of the donors, most TCR beta V segments appeared in productive rearrangements about 87% or about 30% of the time, broadly matching IMGT annotations. Linkage disequilibrium might explain the correlated functional status among segregating V segments, but an unknown experimental factor could not be ruled out. The classifier was reported to diagnose cytomegalovirus status with high specificity and sensitivity in both the original cohort and the validation cohort. Because some donors lacked HLA typing at each locus, the association tests relied only on the typed subset. V-gene and J-gene trimming of TCR beta chains was associated with a missense DCLRE1C variant in a later genetic analysis, and the association was replicated in an independent cohort. A later analysis found that HLA-associated TCR beta chains were more clonally expanded and had lower generation probabilities than equally common non-associated chains. Some IMGT-functional V segments, including TRBV6-2 and TRBV6-3, could not be told apart with the 87-base-pair reads, so those segments were excluded. Around 16 rarely observed V segments, including chromosome 9 orphons, were excluded from the earlier analysis of just under 600 of the donors because counts were too low. Most TCR sequences were observed very rarely across donors, whereas some public TCRs were present in many individuals. At a false discovery rate of 0.05, a later analysis linked some 17,000 TCR beta sequences to specific HLA alleles.

Trimming takes 4 bases off V and 4 bases off J; junction bases not matched to a gene: 11. The CDR3 has 16 amino acids, counting the end cysteine and phenylalanine. The DNA shown is the 48-base CDR3, in frame from base 1. CDR1 and CDR2, looked up from the germline V gene, are ENHRY and SYGVKD. Remarks on this clone: The target of this receptor is not known. There are no base qualities to consult, and no much larger clone falls within one base.

The cohort comprised 710 or so healthy bone marrow donors. At the time of sampling, all cohort members were nominally healthy, though unrecorded immune exposures were likely present. The donor tested CMV seronegative and was one of the 352 seronegative cohort members. A peripheral blood sample was provided by each donor, and peripheral blood mononuclear cells were used for TCR beta sequencing. The Qiagen DNeasy Blood Extraction Kit was used to extract genomic DNA from the blood cell samples. Library preparation employed the immunoSEQ multiplex PCR assay. A mixture of 60 forward primers for TCR Vbeta segments and 13 reverse primers for TCR Jbeta segments was used in the multiplex PCR. Amplification of the CDR3 region of rearranged TCR beta genes was performed with a multiplex PCR assay on genomic DNA. Amplified TCR beta libraries were sequenced as 87-base-pair reads on the Illumina HiSeq System. On the study's bioinformatics: A later analysis counted tens of millions of unique TCR beta chains across the 500 to 850 repertoires, and 10 million to 12 million of these chains were shared by at least two donors. Raw reads were error-corrected and collapsed into unique sequences by a nearest-neighbor algorithm in which closely related sequences were merged to remove PCR and sequencing errors. To assign V, D and J gene segments, CDR3 sequences were aligned to IMGT reference sequences. Each retained sequence needed at least a six-nucleotide match to both a V gene segment and a J gene segment. A rearrangement counted as productive if the CDR3 had no stop codons and remained in frame with V and J, and every other rearrangement counted as non-productive. Following IMGT convention, CDR3 was defined as the stretch from the second conserved V-encoded cysteine up to the conserved J-encoded phenylalanine. Sequences without an unambiguous match to a single V gene segment were excluded from the earlier analysis of 450 to 750 of the donors. In an earlier analysis of about 590 of the donors, a V segment was called functional when productive rearrangements were above 56.7%, and segregating when the standard deviation between donors exceeded 5%. A statistical classification framework was developed to diagnose cytomegalovirus status using the catalog of TCR beta chain sequences. V and J gene assignment, in a later analysis, came from comparing TCR nucleotide sequences with IMGT/GENE-DB human TR gene sequences. The TCRdist pipeline was used in a later analysis to assign CDR3 sequences and most-parsimonious VDJ recombination scenarios. In a later analysis, every TCR beta chain was defined by the combination of its CDR3 amino acid sequence and its V-gene family, and reads without a unique V-gene family were dropped. As a way to deal with suspected cross-contamination and a sequencing artifact, a later analysis dropped hundreds of nucleotide sequences that were highly shared and had low generation probability. In a later analysis, a clonal expansion index was calculated for each public chain from normalized within-repertoire ranks of inferred template counts. Generation probabilities in a later analysis came from a VDJ recombination model fitted to out-of-frame rearrangements, and those results were checked against IGoR. In a later analysis, TCR-TCR, TCR-HLA and TCR-CMV co-occurrence was scored with hypergeometric tests, and a repertoire-size bias correction was applied to TCR pairs. A later analysis estimated false discovery rates by permuting HLA or CMV assignments 20 times. In a later analysis, co-occurring TCRs were grouped with DBSCAN, and TCRdist sequence similarity was added when clustering was performed within HLA-allele-positive subsets. Repertoires with fewer than 30,000 or more than 120,000 public chains were left out of co-occurrence clustering, as were about 5 repertoires with anomalous nucleotide sharing. TCRdb stores this immuneACCESS table with in-frame sequences only. Part of the clones is absent; in the studies checked, under half of the shortfall reflects unresolved V genes, and no reason is known for the rest. V and J calls and clone size are given by that table; D and trimming were obtained from the DNA. The sample has around 110,000 clones on record, 70% to 80% of them singletons. The biggest ten clones account for more than 2% of the sample.

Sequencing input: PBMCs. The origin of this receptor is a man between 18 and 29 years old in good health and CMV-seronegative. In this chain, TRBV10-3 is recombined with TRBJ2-5, with TRBD2 matching 8 junction bases. The CDR3 corresponds to CAISGRSGLGTETQYF. The bases read TGTGCCATCAGTGGCCGGTCGGGACTAGGGACAGAGACCCAGTACTTC.